This T cell receptor beta chain was documented in a study of cytomegalovirus exposure and HLA in healthy donors. Overall study findings and caveats: Several of the most significant clusters were apparently associated with common viral pathogens in a later analysis. The authors later found TCR association rates varying by HLA locus, with DRB1 most and HLA-C fewest. Later analysis associated a missense DCLRE1C variant with TCR beta V- and J-gene trimming.

Primers: 60 Vbeta forward and 13 Jbeta reverse. In the authors' methods: A follow-up analysis tallied 65 million to 80 million unique TCR beta chains, some 9.9 million shared. TCRdb's copy holds only in-frame clones and misses some; the assay was immunoSEQ multiplex PCR. V, J and clone size derive from that table, while D and trimming were established from the DNA sequence. The sample has approximately 88,000 clones; approximately 80% are singletons. Remarks on this clone: The antigen remains unidentified.

This receptor was obtained from a man aged 25-45 years in good health and CMV-seropositive. The material sequenced was PBMCs.

The CDR3 sequence: CASSLVQGDNEQFF. In DNA form, the CDR3 reads TGCGCCAGCAGCTTGGTACAGGGGGACAATGAGCAGTTCTTC. The chain uses TRBV5-1 and TRBJ2-1, with 8 bases that match TRBD1. Germline-derived CDR1 and CDR2 are SGHRS and YFSETQ. This CDR3 region has 14 residues. The V segment lost 0 bases and the J segment 5 bases; nucleotides outside the gene matches: 1.